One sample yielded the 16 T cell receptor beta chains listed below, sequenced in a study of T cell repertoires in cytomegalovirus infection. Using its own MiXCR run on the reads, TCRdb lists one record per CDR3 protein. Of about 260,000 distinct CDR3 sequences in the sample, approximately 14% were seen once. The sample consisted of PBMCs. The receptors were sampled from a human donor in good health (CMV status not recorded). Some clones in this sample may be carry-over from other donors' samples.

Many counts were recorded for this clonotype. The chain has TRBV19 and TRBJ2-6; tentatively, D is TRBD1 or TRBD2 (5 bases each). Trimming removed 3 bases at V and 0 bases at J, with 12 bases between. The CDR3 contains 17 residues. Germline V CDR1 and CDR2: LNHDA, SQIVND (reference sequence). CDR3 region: CASSIEGGASGANVLTF. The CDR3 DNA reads TGTGCCAGTAGTATTGAGGGTGGGGCCTCTGGGGCCAACGTCCTGACTTTC.

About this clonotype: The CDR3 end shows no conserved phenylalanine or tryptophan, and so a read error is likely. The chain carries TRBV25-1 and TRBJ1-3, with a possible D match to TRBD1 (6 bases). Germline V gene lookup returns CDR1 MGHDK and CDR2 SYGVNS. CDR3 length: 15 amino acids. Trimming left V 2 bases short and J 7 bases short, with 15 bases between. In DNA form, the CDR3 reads TGTGCCAGCAGTGAAATGGACAGCGGTCGCAACACCATATATTAT. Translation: CASSEMDSGRNTIYY.

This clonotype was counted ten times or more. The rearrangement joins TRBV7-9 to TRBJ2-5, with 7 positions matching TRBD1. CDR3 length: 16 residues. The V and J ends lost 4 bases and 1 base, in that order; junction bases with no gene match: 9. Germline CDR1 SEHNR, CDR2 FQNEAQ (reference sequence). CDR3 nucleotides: TGTGCCAGCAGCTATTCAGGGGGTGGCTCCCAAGAGACCCAGTACTTC. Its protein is CASSYSGGGSQETQYF.

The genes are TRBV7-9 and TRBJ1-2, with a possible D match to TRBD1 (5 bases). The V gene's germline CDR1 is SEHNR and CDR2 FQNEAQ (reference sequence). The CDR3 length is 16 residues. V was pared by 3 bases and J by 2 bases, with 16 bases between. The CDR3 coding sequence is TGTGCCAGCAGCTTTTGGGGGAGGAAGGGCAACTATGGCTACACCTTC. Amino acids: CASSFWGRKGNYGYTF.

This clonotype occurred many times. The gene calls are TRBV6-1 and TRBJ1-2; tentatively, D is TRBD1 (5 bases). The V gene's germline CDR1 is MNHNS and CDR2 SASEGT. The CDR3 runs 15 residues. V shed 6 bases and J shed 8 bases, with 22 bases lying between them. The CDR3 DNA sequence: TGTGCCAGCAGCCGCCTTGGGGGGTACGAGGGGGGCTACACCTTC. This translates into CASSRLGGYEGGYTF.

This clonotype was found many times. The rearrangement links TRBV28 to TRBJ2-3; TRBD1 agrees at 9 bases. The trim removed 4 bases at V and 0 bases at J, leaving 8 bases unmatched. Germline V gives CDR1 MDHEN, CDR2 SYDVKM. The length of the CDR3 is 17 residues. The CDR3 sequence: CASSSRQGDGSTDTQYF. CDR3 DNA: TGTGCCAGCAGTTCCCGACAGGGGGATGGAAGCACAGATACGCAGTATTTT.

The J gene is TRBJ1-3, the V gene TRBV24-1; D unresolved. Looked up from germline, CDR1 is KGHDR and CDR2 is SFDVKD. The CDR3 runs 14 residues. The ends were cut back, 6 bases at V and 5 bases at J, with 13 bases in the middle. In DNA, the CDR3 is TGTGCCACCAGTCGATGGTGTAGGAGAAACACCATATATTTT. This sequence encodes CATSRWCRRNTIYF.

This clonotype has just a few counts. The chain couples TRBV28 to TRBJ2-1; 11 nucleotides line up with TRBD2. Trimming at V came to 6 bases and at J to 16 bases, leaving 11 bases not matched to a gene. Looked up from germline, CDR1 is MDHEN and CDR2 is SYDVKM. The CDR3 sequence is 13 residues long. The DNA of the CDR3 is TGTGCCAGCAGGAGAAATTTAGCGGGAGGGCCTTTCTTC. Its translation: CASRRNLAGGPFF.

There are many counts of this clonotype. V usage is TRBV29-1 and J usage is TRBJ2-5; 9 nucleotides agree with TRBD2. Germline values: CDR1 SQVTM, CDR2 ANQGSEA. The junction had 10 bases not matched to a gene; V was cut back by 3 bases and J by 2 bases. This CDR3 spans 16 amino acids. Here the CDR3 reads CSVEGRLAGEQETQYF. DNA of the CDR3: TGCAGCGTTGAGGGTAGATTAGCGGGAGAACAAGAGACCCAGTACTTC.

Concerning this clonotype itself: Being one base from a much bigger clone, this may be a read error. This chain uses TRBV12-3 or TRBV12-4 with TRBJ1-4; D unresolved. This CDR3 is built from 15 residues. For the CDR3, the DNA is TGTGCCAGCAGACCCGACACTTCAACTAATGAAAACCTGTTTTTT. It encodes CASRPDTSTNENLFF.

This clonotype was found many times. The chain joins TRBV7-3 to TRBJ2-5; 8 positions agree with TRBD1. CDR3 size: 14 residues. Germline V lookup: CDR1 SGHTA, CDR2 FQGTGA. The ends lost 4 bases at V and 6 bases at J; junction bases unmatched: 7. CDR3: CASSYDRGQKTQYF. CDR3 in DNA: TGTGCCAGCAGCTACGACAGGGGTCAAAAGACCCAGTACTTC. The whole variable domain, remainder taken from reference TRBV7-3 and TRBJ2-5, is GAGVSQTPSNKVTEKGKYVELRCDPISGHTALYWYRQSLGQGPEFLIYFQGTGAADDSGLPNDRFFAVRPEGSVSTLKIQRTERGDSAVYLCASSYDRGQKTQYFGPGTRLLVL.

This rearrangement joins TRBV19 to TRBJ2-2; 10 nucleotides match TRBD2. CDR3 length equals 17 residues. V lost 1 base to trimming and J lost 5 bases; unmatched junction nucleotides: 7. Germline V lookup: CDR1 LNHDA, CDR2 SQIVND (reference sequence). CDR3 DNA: TGTGCCAGTAGTATAGGGCTAGCGGGAGCGGGAACCGGGGAGCTGTTTTTT. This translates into CASSIGLAGAGTGELFF.

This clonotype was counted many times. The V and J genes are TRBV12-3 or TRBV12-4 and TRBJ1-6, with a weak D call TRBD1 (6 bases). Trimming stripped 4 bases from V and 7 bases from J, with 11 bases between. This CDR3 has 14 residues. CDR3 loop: CASSSGQLNSPLHF. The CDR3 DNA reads TGTGCCAGCAGTTCTGGACAGCTAAATTCACCCCTCCACTTT.

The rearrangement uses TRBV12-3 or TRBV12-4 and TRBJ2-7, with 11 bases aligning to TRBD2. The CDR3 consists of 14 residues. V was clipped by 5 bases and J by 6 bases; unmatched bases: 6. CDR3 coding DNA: TGTGCCAGCAGTAAACTAGCGGGAGATATCGAGCAGTACTTC. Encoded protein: CASSKLAGDIEQYF.

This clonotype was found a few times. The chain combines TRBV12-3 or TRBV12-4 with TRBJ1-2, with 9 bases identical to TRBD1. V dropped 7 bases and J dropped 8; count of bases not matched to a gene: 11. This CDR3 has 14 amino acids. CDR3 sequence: CASTSWGTGIGYTF. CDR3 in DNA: TGTGCCAGCACCTCATGGGGGACAGGGATCGGCTACACCTTC.

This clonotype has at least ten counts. CDR3 sequence: CASSLLGQGAGQPQHF. In nucleotides, the CDR3 is TGTGCCAGCAGCTTATTGGGACAGGGGGCAGGACAGCCCCAGCATTTT. The chain employs TRBV7-2 and TRBJ1-5, with TRBD1 matching 12 bases. The CDR3 covers 16 residues. J was trimmed by 7 bases and V by 2 bases; bases with no gene match: 6. Germline values: CDR1 SGHTA, CDR2 FQGNSA.